This record looks at one TCR beta chain sequence and its context. Its antigen is not known. This entry is derived from a study of beta chain features in type 1 diabetes. Overall study results and limits: Among patients, naive, central memory and Treg TCRB repertoires appeared more similar than among healthy donors. HLA effects on TCRB rearrangement stayed unresolved here. Cells that show high TCR expression could be over-represented by cDNA sequencing.

Sorting of CD4+ naive, central memory, regulatory and stem cell-like memory cells was performed via CD45RO/CCR7/CD25/CD127/CD95/CD27. Reverse transcription of all isolated RNA meant that expressed TCRB transcripts were sequenced. This table comes from immunoSEQ multiplex PCR, and its TCRdb copy is limited to in-frame clones, with some not included. The table includes 38,000 or so clones, roughly 67% detected once. This clonotype was obtained from a woman aged 25 to 45 in good health. The sample consisted of Tregs from blood.

The CDR3 nucleotides read TGTGCCTGGAGAAGGGTCAGGACAGCGAGATCGAACACCGGGGAGCTGTTTTTT. Protein: CAWRRVRTARSNTGELFF. This sequence joins TRBV30 and TRBJ2-2, with a possible D match to TRBD1 (6 bases). Germline values: CDR1 GTSNPN, CDR2 SVGIG (reference sequence). This CDR3 spans 18 amino acids. Trimming shortened V by 3 bases and J by 0 bases, and 20 bases separated the two germline ends.